Detailed here is one TCR beta chain. The CDR3 loop spans 15 amino acids. Germline CDR1 reads SGHRS; CDR2 reads YFSETQ. The data were taken from a study of ipilimumab plus nivolumab after autologous stem cell transplantation. Across the study: The DLBCL group included primary refractory and relapsed cases.

Patients received nivolumab 3 mg/kg at weeks 1, 4, 7, 10, then fortnightly to week 26. Clones were sequenced by immunoSEQ multiplex PCR, and TCRdb holds only the in-frame ones, with some missing. Of roughly 86,000 clones listed, about 83% are singletons. The sequence came from a male donor with diffuse large B-cell lymphoma. The starting material was PBMCs, obtained in a trial of ipilimumab plus nivolumab as post-transplant consolidation. The chain links TRBV5-1 to TRBJ2-5, with D hard to call. The J call is in doubt because the DNA end fits TRBJ2-7 better. The chain's CDR3 is CASSSGPTLSYEQYF. CDR3 in DNA: TGCGCCAGCAGCTCCGGACCCACCCTCTCCTACGAGCAGTACTTC.